This T cell receptor (beta chain) is from a study of blood T cells in healthy people across ages. Broader study findings: Age brought a roughly linear fall in TCR beta diversity measured per million T cells. Versus aged donors, long-lived donors had higher diversity and more naive CD4+ cells.

Germline V gene lookup returns CDR1 SGHVS and CDR2 FNYEAQ. This CDR3 region has 17 residues. Trimming removed 5 bases at V and 0 bases at J, with 16 bases between. This clonotype appeared a few times. Its antigen is not known. Using a J-beta primer mix together with a sample-barcoded 5' primer, a second PCR was run for roughly 7 to 12 cycles. TCRdb analysed the 5' RACE reads with MiXCR anew, one entry per CDR3 protein. The data show some 640,000 distinct CDR3 sequences, around 31% seen once. The source material was blood. The rearrangement uses TRBV7-6 and TRBJ1-4; maybe TRBD1 (6 bases). This sequence was found in a woman older than 75 in good health. Here the CDR3 reads CASSPSGDAATNEKLFF. For the CDR3, the DNA is TGTGCCAGCAGCCCATCAGGGGATGCAGCAACTAATGAAAAACTGTTTTTT.